This T cell receptor (beta chain) stems from a study of control samples from healthy donors and cancer patients. The trim removed 6 bases at V and 0 bases at J, leaving 1 base unmatched. Per the germline V gene, CDR1 is SNHLY and CDR2 is FYNNEI. The CDR3 is 14 residues long. Using immunoSEQ multiplex PCR, the repertoire was profiled, and TCRdb retains in-frame clones only, with some absent. Seen here are about 40,000 clones, about 89% observed once, and the top ten hold 10%. Sequencing used PBMCs. The sequence came from a woman aged 55-70 years with lung cancer. V is TRBV2 and J is TRBJ1-5; 8 bases align to TRBD1. CDR3 nucleotide sequence: TGTGCCAGCAGCGGGACAGGTAGCAATCAGCCCCAGCATTTT. Its protein product is CASSGTGSNQPQHF.